These 23 T cell receptor beta chains originate from one sample sequenced in a study of T cell responses to AZD1222 COVID-19 vaccine. The table came from immunoSEQ multiplex PCR; TCRdb's copy has only in-frame clones and leaves some out. The sample carries about 79,000 clones, about nine tenths recorded once. The sample consisted of peripheral blood, taken 28 days after the second AZD1222 dose. These receptor sequences come from an adult who received the AZD1222 COVID-19 vaccine.

This clone was detected a few times. This chain joins TRBV7-2 and TRBJ2-7; no definite D call. The CDR3 is 14 residues long. Germline CDR1 reads SGHTA; CDR2 reads FQGNSA. Trimming removed 6 bases at V and 1 base at J, with 13 bases between. The CDR3 region is CASRDGMASYEQYF. CDR3 bases: TGTGCCAGCAGAGACGGCATGGCGTCCTACGAGCAGTACTTC.

The chain carries TRBV28 and TRBJ2-2, with D perhaps matching TRBD2 (5 bases). The V gene's germline CDR1 is MDHEN and CDR2 SYDVKM. V lost 4 bases to trimming and J lost 7 bases, with 16 bases between them. The CDR3 extends over 15 amino acids. In DNA, the CDR3 is TGTGCCAGCAGTTCACGGACTCCCCCCGACGGGGAGCTGTTTTTT. Translating it yields CASSSRTPPDGELFF. The full variable domain, its missing parts supplied by reference TRBV28 and TRBJ2-2, is DVKVTQSSRYLVKRTGEKVFLECVQDMDHENMFWYRQDPGLGLRLIYFSYDVKMKEKGDIPEGYSVSREKKERFSLILESASTNQTSMYLCASSSRTPPDGELFFGEGSRLTVL.

The V and J genes are TRBV6-5 and TRBJ2-1, with 9 bases that match TRBD1. Per germline, CDR1 MNHEY and CDR2 SVGAGI. The CDR3 runs 14 residues. Trimming removed 8 bases from V and 10 bases from J; junction bases left unmatched: 12. CDR3 DNA sequence: TGTGCCAGCGGGACGACAGGGGGAAGTGAGGAGCAGTTCTTC. Protein product: CASGTTGGSEEQFF.

This chain joins TRBV11-3 and TRBJ2-7; 8 bases line up with TRBD2. The CDR3 has 14 residues. J lost 4 bases, V lost 5 bases, and 7 bases had no gene match. Germline V gene sequence: CDR1 SGHNT, CDR2 YENEEA. The CDR3 coding sequence is TGTGCCAGCAGCGCACTAGCGGCAGGTTACGAGCAGTACTTC. This translates into CASSALAAGYEQYF.

This clone has just one count. CDR3 loop: CASSQGGDRSYSPLHF. In DNA form, the CDR3 reads TGTGCCAGCAGCCAAGGGGGGGACAGATCATATTCACCCCTCCACTTT. The chain carries TRBV27 and TRBJ1-6; 7 bases align to TRBD1. V dropped 6 bases and J dropped 8; count of bases not matched to a gene: 13. This CDR3 region has 16 residues. Per the germline V gene, CDR1 is MNHEY and CDR2 is SMNVEV (reference sequence).

The rearrangement joins TRBV6-5 to TRBJ2-5, with 10 positions matching TRBD2. This CDR3 comprises 15 residues. J was trimmed by 5 bases and V by 6 bases; bases with no gene match: 9. The germline V gene has CDR1 MNHEY and CDR2 SVGAGI. The CDR3 protein is CASSGLAEEEETQYF. CDR3 bases: TGTGCCAGCAGCGGACTAGCGGAGGAGGAGGAGACCCAGTACTTC.

This chain links TRBV5-4 with TRBJ2-1, with TRBD2 identical over 16 bases. V dropped 4 bases and J dropped 7; count of bases not matched to a gene: 11. The CDR3 spans 18 residues. The germline CDR1 and CDR2 sequences are SGHNT and YYREEE (reference sequence). CDR3 nucleotides: TGTGCCAGCAGCGGGGGACTAGCGGGAGGGCCGGCAGATAATGAGCAGTTCTTC. Its protein product is CASSGGLAGGPADNEQFF.

CDR3 loop: CASRVTYGETQYF. CDR3 sequence (DNA): TGTGCCAGCAGGGTCACATACGGCGAGACCCAGTACTTC. This chain joins TRBV28 and TRBJ2-5; D not certain. The V end was cut by 6 bases, the J end by 5 bases, with 13 bases between. Per germline, CDR1 MDHEN and CDR2 SYDVKM. The CDR3 sequence is 13 residues long. Using reference TRBV28 and TRBJ2-5 for the parts outside the CDR3, the full variable domain is DVKVTQSSRYLVKRTGEKVFLECVQDMDHENMFWYRQDPGLGLRLIYFSYDVKMKEKGDIPEGYSVSREKKERFSLILESASTNQTSMYLCASRVTYGETQYFGPGTRLLVL.

The chain has TRBV21-1 and TRBJ2-7; the D call TRBD1 from the table was never checked on the DNA. TRBV21-1 represents a pseudogene. CDR3 length equals 15 residues. CDR3 protein: CASNRDRPQAYEQYF. CDR3 coding DNA: TGTGCCAGCAACAGAGACAGGCCCCAAGCCTACGAGCAGTACTTC.

CDR3 DNA sequence: TGTGCCAGCAGTTACTTAGGTACCGGGGAGCTGTTTTTT. Protein: CASSYLGTGELFF. The chain recombines TRBV6-2 or TRBV6-3 with TRBJ2-2; D is uncertain. There are 13 residues in the CDR3. CDR1 and CDR2 from the germline V gene are MNHEY and SVGEGT. Trimming cost V 1 base and J 5 bases, with 5 bases left between them.

Written as DNA, the CDR3 is TGTGCCAGCAGTTTCCTCGGAGACACTGAAGCTTTCTTT. Translation: CASSFLGDTEAFF. The J gene is TRBJ1-1, the V gene TRBV12-3 or TRBV12-4; D ambiguous. V was pared by 3 bases and J by 3 bases, with 8 bases between. The CDR3 runs 13 residues.

The rearrangement uses TRBV5-8 and TRBJ1-1; 9 bases map to TRBD1. The CDR3 has 15 residues. With 2 bases clipped from V and 4 bases from J, the junction kept 6 bases outside the gene matches. Germline V CDR1 and CDR2: SGHTS, YDEGEE. The DNA for the CDR3 is TGTGCCAGCAGCTTTCCCCACAGGGGGCCCACTGAAGCTTTCTTT. Protein product: CASSFPHRGPTEAFF.

The chain carries TRBV20-1 and TRBJ2-3; TRBD2 is a possible D gene (6 bases). With 3 bases removed from V and 6 bases from J, the gap between germline ends came to 7 bases. The CDR3 is 11 amino acids. Germline V gene lookup returns CDR1 DFQATT and CDR2 SNEGSKA (reference sequence). CDR3 sequence reads: CSASRGDTQYF. The CDR3 DNA follows: TGCAGTGCTAGCCGGGGGGATACGCAGTATTTT.

This chain joins TRBV6-1 and TRBJ2-3; TRBD2 is a possible D gene (6 bases). Germline CDR1 and CDR2: MNHNS and SASEGT. V lost 3 bases, J lost 2 bases, and 9 bases lay in between. The CDR3 runs to 14 residues. CDR3 residues: CASSDRDFTDTQYF. CDR3 DNA: TGTGCCAGCAGTGACCGGGACTTCACAGATACGCAGTATTTT.

V and J are TRBV18 and TRBJ2-4, with 7 nucleotides matching TRBD1. This CDR3 has 16 residues. V lost 8 bases and J lost 0; bases outside the gene matches: 10. Germline CDR1 KGHSH, CDR2 LQKENI. The CDR3 DNA reads as TGTGCCAGCGGGGACAGTGCCTTACTAGCCAAAAACATTCAGTACTTC. Its translation is CASGDSALLAKNIQYF.

This chain connects TRBV12-5 to TRBJ1-2; 7 nucleotides agree with TRBD1. The CDR3 is 13 residues long. Germline V CDR1 and CDR2: LGHNT, FRNRAP. V was pared by 7 bases and J by 3 bases, with 5 bases of the junction left unmatched. This chain's CDR3 is CASALGTDYGYTF. CDR3 DNA: TGTGCTAGTGCCCTCGGGACAGACTATGGCTACACCTTC.

This clone has only one observation. The genes are TRBV7-3 and TRBJ2-3; 9 nucleotides line up with TRBD1. The CDR3 is 14 amino acids. The V segment lost 4 bases and the J segment 4 bases; nucleotides outside the gene matches: 3. The germline gives CDR1 SGHTA, CDR2 FQGTGA. The CDR3, as DNA: TGTGCCAGCAGCTCGAGACAGGGGGCAGATACGCAGTATTTT. The encoded protein is CASSSRQGADTQYF. Drawing the rest from reference TRBV7-3 and TRBJ2-3, the complete variable domain is GAGVSQTPSNKVTEKGKYVELRCDPISGHTALYWYRQSLGQGPEFLIYFQGTGAADDSGLPNDRFFAVRPEGSVSTLKIQRTERGDSAVYLCASSSRQGADTQYFGPGTRLTVL.

The V call is TRBV7-2, the J call TRBJ2-3, with D possibly being TRBD2 (6 bases). The CDR3 length is 13 residues. Between the trimmed V and J ends, which lost 6 bases and 6 bases, there was a span of 13 bases. Germline CDR1 reads SGHTA; CDR2 reads FQGNSA. The CDR3: CASRGGNSDTQYF. The CDR3, as DNA: TGTGCCAGCAGAGGCGGGAACTCGGATACGCAGTATTTT.

The chain employs TRBV7-3 and TRBJ1-1; D is uncertain. The CDR3 runs 16 residues. Per the germline V gene, CDR1 is SGHTA and CDR2 is FQGTGA. V was cut by 5 bases and J by 2 bases, with 18 bases left in between. The chain's CDR3 is CASSQGNSGINTEAFF. The CDR3 DNA sequence: TGTGCCAGCAGCCAAGGCAACAGTGGGATTAACACTGAAGCTTTCTTT.

The chain uses TRBV7-9 and TRBJ1-4; D not resolved. The germline gives CDR1 SEHNR, CDR2 FQNEAQ (reference sequence). There are 12 residues in the CDR3. V was shortened by 5 bases and J by 7 bases, with 8 bases between the two germline ends. The CDR3 loop reads CASSPAGEKLFF. The DNA for the CDR3 is TGTGCCAGCAGCCCCGCCGGTGAAAAACTGTTTTTT.

This chain connects TRBV6-1 to TRBJ2-7; D is possibly TRBD1 (5 bases). The germline V gene has CDR1 MNHNS and CDR2 SASEGT. CDR3 length: 14 amino acids. Trimming removed 0 bases from V and 3 bases from J, with 9 bases in between. The CDR3 here is CASSEAGQLYEQYF. CDR3 nucleotides: TGTGCCAGCAGTGAAGCCGGACAACTCTACGAGCAGTACTTC.

The chain joins TRBV3-1 (or the pseudogene TRBV3-2) to TRBJ2-1, with 13 nucleotides matching TRBD2. Germline V CDR1 and CDR2: LGHDT, YNNKEL (reference sequence). Trimming at V came to 6 bases and at J to 8 bases, leaving 7 bases not matched to a gene. This CDR3 comprises 15 residues. CDR3 nucleotides: TGTGCCAGCAGTTCGACTAGCGGGAGGTCATATGAGCAGTTCTTC. Its protein product is CASSSTSGRSYEQFF.

The chain links TRBV2 to TRBJ1-1, with D perhaps TRBD1 (5 bases). CDR3 length: 13 residues. CDR1 SNHLY and CDR2 FYNNEI come from the germline V gene. Trimming stripped 7 bases from V and 3 bases from J, with 12 bases between. The chain's CDR3 is CASTQGGDTEAFF. DNA of the CDR3: TGTGCCAGCACTCAGGGAGGGGACACTGAAGCTTTCTTT.